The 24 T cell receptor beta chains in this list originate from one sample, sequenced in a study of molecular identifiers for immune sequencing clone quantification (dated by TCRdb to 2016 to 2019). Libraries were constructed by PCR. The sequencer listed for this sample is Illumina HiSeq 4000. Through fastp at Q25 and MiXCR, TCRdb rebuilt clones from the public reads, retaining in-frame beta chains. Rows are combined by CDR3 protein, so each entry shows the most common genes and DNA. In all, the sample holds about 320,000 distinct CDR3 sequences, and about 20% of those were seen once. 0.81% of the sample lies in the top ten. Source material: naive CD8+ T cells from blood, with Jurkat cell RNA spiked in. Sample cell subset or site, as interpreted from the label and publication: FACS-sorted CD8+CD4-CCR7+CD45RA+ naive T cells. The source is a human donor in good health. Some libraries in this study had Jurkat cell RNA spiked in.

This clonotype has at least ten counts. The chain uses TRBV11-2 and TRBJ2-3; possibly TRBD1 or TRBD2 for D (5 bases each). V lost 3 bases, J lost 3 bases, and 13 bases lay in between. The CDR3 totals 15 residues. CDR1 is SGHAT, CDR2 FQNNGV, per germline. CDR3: CASSFRGRDTDTQYF. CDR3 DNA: TGTGCCAGCAGCTTTCGGGGCAGGGATACAGATACGCAGTATTTT.

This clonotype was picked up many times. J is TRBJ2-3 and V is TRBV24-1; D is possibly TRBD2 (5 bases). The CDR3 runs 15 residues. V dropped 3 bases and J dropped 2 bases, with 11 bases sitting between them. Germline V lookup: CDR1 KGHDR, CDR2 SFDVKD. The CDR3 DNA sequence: TGTGCCACCAGTGATAGCGGATCTTCCACAGATACGCAGTATTTT. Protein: CATSDSGSSTDTQYF.

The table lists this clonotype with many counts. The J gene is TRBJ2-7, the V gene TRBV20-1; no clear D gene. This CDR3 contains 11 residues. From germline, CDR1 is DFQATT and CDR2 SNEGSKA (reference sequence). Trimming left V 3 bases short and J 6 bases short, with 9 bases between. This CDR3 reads CSASSSLEQYF. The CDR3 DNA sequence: TGCAGTGCTAGTTCTAGTCTCGAGCAGTACTTC.

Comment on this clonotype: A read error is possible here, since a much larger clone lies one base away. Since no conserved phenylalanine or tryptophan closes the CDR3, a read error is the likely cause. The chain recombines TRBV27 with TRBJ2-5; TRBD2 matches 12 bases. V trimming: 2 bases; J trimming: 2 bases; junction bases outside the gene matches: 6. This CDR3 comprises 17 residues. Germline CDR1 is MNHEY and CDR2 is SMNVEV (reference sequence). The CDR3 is CASSLEPGLAGQETQYL. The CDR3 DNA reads TGTGCCAGCAGTTTAGAGCCGGGACTAGCGGGTCAAGAGACCCAGTACCTC.

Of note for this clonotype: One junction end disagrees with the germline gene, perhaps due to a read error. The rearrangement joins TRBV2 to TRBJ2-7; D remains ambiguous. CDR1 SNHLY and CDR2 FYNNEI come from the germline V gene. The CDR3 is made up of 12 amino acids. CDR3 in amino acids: CASSPSLYGQYF. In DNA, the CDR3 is TGTGCCAGCAGTCCTTCATTGTACGGGCAGTACTTC.

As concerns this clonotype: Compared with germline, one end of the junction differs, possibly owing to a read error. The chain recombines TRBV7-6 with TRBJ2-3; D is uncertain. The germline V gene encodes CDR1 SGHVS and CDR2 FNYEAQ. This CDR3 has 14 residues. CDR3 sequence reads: CASSLGAATDTRYF. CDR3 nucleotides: TGTGCCAGCAGCTTAGGTGCAGCCACAGATACGCGGTATTTT.

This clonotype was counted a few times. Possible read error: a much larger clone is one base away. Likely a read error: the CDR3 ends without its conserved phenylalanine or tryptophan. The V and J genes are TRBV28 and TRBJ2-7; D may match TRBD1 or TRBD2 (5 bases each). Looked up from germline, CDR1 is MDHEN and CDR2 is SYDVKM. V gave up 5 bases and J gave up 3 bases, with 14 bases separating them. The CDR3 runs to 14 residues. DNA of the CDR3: TGTGCCAGCAGTCCTCGGGACCGGTACTACGAGCAGTACCTC. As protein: CASSPRDRYYEQYL.

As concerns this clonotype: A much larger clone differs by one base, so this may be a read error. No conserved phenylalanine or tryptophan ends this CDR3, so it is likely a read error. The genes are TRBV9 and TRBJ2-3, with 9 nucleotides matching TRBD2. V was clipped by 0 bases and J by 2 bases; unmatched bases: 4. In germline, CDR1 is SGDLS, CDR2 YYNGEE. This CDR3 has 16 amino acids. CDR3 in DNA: TGTGCCAGCAGCGTAGGTAGCGGGGGCCCCACAGATACGCAGTATCTT. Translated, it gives CASSVGSGGPTDTQYL.

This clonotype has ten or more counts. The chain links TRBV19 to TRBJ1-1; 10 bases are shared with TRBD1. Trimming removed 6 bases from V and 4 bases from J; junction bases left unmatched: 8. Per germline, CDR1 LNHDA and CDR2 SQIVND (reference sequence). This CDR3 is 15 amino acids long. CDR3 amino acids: CASRGADRGVTEAFF. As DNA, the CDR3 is TGTGCCAGTAGGGGAGCGGACAGGGGGGTCACTGAAGCTTTCTTT.

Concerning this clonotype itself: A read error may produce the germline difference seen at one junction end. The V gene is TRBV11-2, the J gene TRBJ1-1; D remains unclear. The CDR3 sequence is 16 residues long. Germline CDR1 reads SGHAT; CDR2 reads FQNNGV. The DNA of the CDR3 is TGTGCCAGCAGCTTAGTTTCGGTTCTGGGGAACGCTGAAGCTTTCTTT. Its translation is CASSLVSVLGNAEAFF.

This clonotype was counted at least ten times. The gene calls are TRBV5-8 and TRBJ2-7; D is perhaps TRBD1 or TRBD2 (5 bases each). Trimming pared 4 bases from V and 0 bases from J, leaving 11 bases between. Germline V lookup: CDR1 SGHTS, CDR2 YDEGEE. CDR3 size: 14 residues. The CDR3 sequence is CASSLGPNSYEQYF. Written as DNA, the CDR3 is TGTGCCAGCAGCCTGGGACCGAACTCCTACGAGCAGTACTTC.

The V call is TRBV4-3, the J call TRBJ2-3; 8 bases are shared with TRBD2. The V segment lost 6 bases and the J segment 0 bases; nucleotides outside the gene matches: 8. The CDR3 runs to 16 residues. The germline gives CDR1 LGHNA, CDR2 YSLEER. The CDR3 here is CASRAGVYSSTDTQYF. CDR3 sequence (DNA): TGCGCCAGCAGAGCGGGGGTATACTCTAGCACAGATACGCAGTATTTT.

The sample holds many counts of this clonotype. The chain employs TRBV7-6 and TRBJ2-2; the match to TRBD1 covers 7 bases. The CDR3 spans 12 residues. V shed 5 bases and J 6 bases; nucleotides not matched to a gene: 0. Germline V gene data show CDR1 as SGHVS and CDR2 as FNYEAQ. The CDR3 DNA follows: TGTGCCAGCAGCGGGACAGCCGGGGAGCTGTTTTTT. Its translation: CASSGTAGELFF. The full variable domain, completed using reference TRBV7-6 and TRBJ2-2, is GAGVSQSPRYKVTKRGQDVALRCDPISGHVSLYWYRQALGQGPEFLTYFNYEAQQDKSGLPNDRFSAERPEGSISTLTIQRTEQRDSAMYRCASSGTAGELFFGEGSRLTVL.

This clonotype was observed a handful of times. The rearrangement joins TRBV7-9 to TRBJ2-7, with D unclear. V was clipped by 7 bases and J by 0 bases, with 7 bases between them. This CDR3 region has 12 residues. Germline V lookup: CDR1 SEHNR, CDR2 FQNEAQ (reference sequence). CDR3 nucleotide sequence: TGTGCCAGCACCTATACCTCCTACGAGCAGTACTTC. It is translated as CASTYTSYEQYF.

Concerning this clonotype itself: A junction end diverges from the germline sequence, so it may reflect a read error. CDR3 DNA: TGTGCCGGCAGCTACCCCCTAGCGGGATCGGATACGCAGTATTTT. It is translated as CAGSYPLAGSDTQYF. This chain connects TRBV11-2 to TRBJ2-3; TRBD2 agrees at 9 bases. Germline CDR1 and CDR2: SGHAT and FQNNGV. The length of the CDR3 is 15 residues.

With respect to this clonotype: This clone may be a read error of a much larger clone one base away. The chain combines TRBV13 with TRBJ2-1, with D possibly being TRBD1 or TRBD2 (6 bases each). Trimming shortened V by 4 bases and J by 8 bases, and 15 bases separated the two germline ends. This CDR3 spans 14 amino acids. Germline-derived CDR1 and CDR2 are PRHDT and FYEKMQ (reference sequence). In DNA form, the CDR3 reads TGTGCCAGCAGCTGGGGGGCAGGGTTGCATGAGCAGTTCTTC. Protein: CASSWGAGLHEQFF.

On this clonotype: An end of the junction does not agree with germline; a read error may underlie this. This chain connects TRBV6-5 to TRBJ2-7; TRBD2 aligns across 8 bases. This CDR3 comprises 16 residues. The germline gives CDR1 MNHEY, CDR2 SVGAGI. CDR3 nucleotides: TGTGTCAGCAGTCCTCTCCCCCGACTAGCGCTGTACGAGCAGTACTTC. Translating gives CVSSPLPRLALYEQYF.

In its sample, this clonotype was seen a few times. The CDR3 spells CATADSLNYGYTF. The CDR3 bases are TGTGCCACAGCGGATAGTCTAAACTATGGCTACACCTTC. The chain is built from TRBV19 and TRBJ1-2; no definite D call. The CDR3 length is 13 residues. V was clipped by 10 bases and J by 2 bases, with 14 bases between them. Germline CDR1 reads LNHDA; CDR2 reads SQIVND (reference sequence).

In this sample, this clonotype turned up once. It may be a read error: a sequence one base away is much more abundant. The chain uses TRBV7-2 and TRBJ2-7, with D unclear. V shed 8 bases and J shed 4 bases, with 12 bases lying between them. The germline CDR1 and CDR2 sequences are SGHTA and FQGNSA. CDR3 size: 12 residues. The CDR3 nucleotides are TGTGCCAGCGGCTCCCCAAGGTACGAGCAGTACTTC. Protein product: CASGSPRYEQYF.

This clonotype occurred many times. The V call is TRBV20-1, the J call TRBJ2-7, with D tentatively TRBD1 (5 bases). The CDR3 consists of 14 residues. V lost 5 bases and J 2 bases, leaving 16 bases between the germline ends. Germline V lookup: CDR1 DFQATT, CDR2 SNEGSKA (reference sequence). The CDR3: CSACPRAQPYEQYF. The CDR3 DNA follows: TGCAGTGCTTGTCCCAGGGCCCAACCCTACGAGCAGTACTTC.

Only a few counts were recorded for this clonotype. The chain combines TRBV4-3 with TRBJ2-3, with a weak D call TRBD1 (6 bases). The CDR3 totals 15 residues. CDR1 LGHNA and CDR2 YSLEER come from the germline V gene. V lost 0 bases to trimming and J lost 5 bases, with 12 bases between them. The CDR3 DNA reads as TGCGCCAGCAGCCAAGAGGGCAGGGGTAGAGATACGCAGTATTTT. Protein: CASSQEGRGRDTQYF.

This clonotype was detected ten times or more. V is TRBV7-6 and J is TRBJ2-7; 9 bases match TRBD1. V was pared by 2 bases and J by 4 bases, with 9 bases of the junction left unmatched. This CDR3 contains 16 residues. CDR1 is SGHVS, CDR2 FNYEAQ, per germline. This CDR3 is CASSLSPGQGRYEQYF. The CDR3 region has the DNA TGTGCCAGCAGCTTAAGCCCGGGACAGGGAAGATACGAGCAGTACTTC.

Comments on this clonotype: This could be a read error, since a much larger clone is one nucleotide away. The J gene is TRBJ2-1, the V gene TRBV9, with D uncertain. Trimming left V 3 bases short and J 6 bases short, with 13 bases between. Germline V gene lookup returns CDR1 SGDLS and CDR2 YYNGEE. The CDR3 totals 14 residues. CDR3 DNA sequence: TGTGCCAGCAGCGGGGCCTCGCCCCGCAATGAGCAGTTCTTC. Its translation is CASSGASPRNEQFF.

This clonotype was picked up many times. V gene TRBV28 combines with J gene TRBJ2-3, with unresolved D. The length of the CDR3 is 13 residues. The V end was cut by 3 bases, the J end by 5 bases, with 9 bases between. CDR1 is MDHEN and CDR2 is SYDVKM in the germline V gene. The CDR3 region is CASSLFPGDTQYF. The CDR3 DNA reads TGTGCCAGCAGTTTGTTCCCCGGAGATACGCAGTATTTT.